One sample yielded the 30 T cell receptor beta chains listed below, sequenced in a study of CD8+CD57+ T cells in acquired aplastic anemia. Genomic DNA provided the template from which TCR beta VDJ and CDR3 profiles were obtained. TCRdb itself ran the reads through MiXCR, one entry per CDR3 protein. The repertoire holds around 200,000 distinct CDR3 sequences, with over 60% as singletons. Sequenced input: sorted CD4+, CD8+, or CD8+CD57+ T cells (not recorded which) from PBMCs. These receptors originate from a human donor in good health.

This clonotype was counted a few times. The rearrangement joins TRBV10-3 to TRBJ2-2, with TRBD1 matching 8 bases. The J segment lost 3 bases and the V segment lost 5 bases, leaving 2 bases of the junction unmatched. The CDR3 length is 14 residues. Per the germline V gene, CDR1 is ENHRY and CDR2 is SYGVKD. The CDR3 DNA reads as TGTGCCATCAGTACGGACAGGGACACCGGGGAGCTGTTTTTT. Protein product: CAISTDRDTGELFF.

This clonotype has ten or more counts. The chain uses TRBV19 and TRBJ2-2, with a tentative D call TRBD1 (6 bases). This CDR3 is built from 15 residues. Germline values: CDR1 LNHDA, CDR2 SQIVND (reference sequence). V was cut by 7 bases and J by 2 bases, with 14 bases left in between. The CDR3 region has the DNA TGTGCCAGTACCCGGGACAATAGAAACACCGGGGAGCTGTTTTTT. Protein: CASTRDNRNTGELFF.

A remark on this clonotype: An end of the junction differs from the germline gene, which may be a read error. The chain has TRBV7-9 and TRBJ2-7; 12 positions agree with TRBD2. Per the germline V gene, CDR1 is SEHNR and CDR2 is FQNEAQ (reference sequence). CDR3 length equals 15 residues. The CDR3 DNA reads TGCGCCAGCAGCCGGACTAGCGGGGTTGGATACGAGCAGTACTTC. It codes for CASSRTSGVGYEQYF. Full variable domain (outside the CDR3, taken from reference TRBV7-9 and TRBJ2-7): DTGVSQNPRHKITKRGQNVTFRCDPISEHNRLYWYRQTLGQGPEFLTYFQNEAQLEKSRLLSDRFSAERPKGSFSTLEIQRTEQGDSAMYLCASSRTSGVGYEQYFGPGTRLTVT.

The chain's CDR3 is CSVGTGNNSPLHF. In DNA form, the CDR3 reads TGCAGCGTAGGGACAGGGAATAATTCACCCCTCCACTTT. The chain uses TRBV29-1 and TRBJ1-6, with TRBD1 matching 9 bases. Trimming took 6 bases from V and 5 from J; bases not matched to a gene: 2. This CDR3 has 13 residues. Germline V CDR1 and CDR2: SQVTM, ANQGSEA.

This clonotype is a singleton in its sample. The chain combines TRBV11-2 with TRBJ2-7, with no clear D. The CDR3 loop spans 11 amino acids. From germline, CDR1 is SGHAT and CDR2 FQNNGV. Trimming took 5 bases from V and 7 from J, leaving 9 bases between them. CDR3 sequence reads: CASSRVLEQYF. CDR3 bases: TGTGCCAGCAGCCGGGTTTTGGAGCAGTACTTC.

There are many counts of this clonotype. For the CDR3, the DNA is TGTGCCAGCAGTCTTGCGGGAGGGACCGGGGAGCTGTTTTTT. It specifies CASSLAGGTGELFF. V and J are TRBV7-9 and TRBJ2-2; 9 bases agree with TRBD2. This CDR3 region has 14 residues. Losses at the gene ends were 6 bases for V and 5 bases for J; bases not matched to a gene: 4. Germline lookup yields CDR1 SEHNR and CDR2 FQNEAQ (reference sequence).

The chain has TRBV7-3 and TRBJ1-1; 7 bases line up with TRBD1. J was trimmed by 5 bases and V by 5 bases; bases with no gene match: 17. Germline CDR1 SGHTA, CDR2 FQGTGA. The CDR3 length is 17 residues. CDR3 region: CASSQNVAGGRWTEAFF. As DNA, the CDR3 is TGTGCCAGCAGCCAAAACGTGGCAGGGGGGCGGTGGACTGAAGCTTTCTTT. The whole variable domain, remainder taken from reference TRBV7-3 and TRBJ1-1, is GAGVSQTPSNKVTEKGKYVELRCDPISGHTALYWYRQSLGQGPEFLIYFQGTGAADDSGLPNDRFFAVRPEGSVSTLKIQRTERGDSAVYLCASSQNVAGGRWTEAFFGQGTRLTVV.

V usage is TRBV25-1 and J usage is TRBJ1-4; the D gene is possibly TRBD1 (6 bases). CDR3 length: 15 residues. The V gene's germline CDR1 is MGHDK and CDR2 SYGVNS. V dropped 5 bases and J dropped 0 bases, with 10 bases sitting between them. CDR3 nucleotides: TGTGCCAGCAGTTTCAGGACAGCAACTAATGAAAAACTGTTTTTT. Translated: CASSFRTATNEKLFF. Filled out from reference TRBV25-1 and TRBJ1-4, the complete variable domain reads EADIYQTPRYLVIGTGKKITLECSQTMGHDKMYWYQQDPGMELHLIHYSYGVNSTEKGDLSSESTVSRIRTEHFPLTLESARPSHTSQYLCASSFRTATNEKLFFGSGTQLSVL.

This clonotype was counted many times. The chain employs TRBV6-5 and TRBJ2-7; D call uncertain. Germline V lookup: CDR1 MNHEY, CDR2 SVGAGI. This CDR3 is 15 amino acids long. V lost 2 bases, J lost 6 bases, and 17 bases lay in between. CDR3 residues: CASSYGIPPTSEQYF. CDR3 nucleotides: TGTGCCAGCAGTTACGGGATTCCTCCTACGTCCGAGCAGTACTTC.

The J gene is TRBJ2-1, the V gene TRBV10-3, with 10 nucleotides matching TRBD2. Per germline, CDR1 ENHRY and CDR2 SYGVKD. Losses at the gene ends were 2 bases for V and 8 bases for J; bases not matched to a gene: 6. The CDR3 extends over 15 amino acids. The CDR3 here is CAISEMSSGSYEQFF. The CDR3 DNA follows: TGTGCCATCAGTGAGATGTCTAGCGGGAGTTATGAGCAGTTCTTC.

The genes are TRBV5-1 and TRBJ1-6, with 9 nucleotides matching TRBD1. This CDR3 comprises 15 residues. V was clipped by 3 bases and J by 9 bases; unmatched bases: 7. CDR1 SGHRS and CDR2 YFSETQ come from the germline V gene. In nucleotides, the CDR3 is TGCGCCAGCAGCTGGGGGACAGGGTTTGGTTCACCCCTCCACTTT. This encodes CASSWGTGFGSPLHF.

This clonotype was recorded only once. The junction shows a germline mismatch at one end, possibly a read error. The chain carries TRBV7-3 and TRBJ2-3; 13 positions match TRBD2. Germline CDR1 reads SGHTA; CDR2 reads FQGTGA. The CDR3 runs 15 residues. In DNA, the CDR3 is TGTGCCAGCAGCCGACTAGCGGGGGGCGAAGATACGCGGTATTTT. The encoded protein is CASSRLAGGEDTRYF.

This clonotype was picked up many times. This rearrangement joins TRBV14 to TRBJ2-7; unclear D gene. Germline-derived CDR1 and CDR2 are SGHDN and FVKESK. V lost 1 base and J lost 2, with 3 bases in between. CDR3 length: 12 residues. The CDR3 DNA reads TGTGCCAGCAGCCAAGGGACCTACGAGCAGTACTTC. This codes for CASSQGTYEQYF.

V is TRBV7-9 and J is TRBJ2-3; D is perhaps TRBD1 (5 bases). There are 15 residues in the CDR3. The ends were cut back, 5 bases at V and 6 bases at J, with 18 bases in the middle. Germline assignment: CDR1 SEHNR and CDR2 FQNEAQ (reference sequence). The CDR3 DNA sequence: TGTGCCAGCAGCCCCCCAGGGCTACTCAGGGATACGCAGTATTTT. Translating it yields CASSPPGLLRDTQYF.

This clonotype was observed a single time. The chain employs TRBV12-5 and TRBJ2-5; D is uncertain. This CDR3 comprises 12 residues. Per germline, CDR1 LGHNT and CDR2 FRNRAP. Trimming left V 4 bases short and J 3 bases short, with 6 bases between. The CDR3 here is CASGSLEETQYF. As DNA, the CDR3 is TGTGCTAGTGGTTCGCTCGAAGAGACCCAGTACTTC. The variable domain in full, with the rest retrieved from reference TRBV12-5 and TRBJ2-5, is DARVTQTPRHKVTEMGQEVTMRCQPILGHNTVFWYRQTMMQGLELLAYFRNRAPLDDSGMPKDRFSAEMPDATLATLKIQPSEPRDSAVYFCASGSLEETQYFGPGTRLLVL.

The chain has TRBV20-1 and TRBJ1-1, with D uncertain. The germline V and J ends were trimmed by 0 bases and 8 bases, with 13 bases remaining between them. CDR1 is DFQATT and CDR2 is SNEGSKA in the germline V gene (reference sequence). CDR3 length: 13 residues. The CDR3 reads CSARDTGLREAFF. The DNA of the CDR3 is TGCAGTGCTAGAGACACCGGGCTTAGGGAAGCTTTCTTT.

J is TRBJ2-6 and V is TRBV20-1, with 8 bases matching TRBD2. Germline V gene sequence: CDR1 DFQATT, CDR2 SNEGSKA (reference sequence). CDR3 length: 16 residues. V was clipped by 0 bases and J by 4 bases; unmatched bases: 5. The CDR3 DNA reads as TGCAGTGCTAGAGACCCGGCTAGCGGGGGGGCCAACGTCCTGACTTTC. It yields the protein CSARDPASGGANVLTF.

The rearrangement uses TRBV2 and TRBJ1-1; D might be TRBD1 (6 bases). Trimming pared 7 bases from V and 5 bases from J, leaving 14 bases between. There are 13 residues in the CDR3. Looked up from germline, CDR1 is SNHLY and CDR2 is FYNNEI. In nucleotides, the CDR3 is TGTGCCAGCATTTCGACAGGTGGGACTGAAGCTTTCTTT. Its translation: CASISTGGTEAFF.

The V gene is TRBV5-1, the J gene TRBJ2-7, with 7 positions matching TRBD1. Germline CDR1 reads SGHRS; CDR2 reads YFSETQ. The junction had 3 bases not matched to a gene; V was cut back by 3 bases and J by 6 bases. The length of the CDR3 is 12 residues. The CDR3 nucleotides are TGCGCCAGCAGCTCCGACAGGGCCGAGCAGTACTTC. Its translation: CASSSDRAEQYF.

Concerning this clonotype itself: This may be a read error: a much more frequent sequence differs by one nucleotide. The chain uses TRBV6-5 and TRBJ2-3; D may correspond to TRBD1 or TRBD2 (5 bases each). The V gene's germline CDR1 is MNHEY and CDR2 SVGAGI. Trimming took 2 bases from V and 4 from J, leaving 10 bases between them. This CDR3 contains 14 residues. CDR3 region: CASSYGRDADTQYF. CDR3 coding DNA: TGTGCCAGCAGTTACGGAAGGGACGCAGATACGCAGTATTTT.

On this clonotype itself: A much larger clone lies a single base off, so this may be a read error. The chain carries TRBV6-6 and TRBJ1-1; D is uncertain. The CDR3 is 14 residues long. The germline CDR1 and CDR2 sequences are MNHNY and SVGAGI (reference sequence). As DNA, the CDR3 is TGTGACAGCAGTTATTGGGATTGGGACACTGAAGCTTTCTTT. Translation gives CDSSYWDWDTEAFF.

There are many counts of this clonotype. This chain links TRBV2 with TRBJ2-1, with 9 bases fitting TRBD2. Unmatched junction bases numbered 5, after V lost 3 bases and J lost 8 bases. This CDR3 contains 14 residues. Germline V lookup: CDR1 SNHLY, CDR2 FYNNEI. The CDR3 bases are TGTGCCAGCAGTGAGCTTCTAGCGGGGTATGAGCAGTTCTTC. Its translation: CASSELLAGYEQFF.

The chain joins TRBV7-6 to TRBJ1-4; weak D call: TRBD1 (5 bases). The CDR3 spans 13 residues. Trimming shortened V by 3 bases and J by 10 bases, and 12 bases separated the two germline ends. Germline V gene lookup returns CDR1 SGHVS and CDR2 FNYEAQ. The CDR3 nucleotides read TGTGCCAGCAGCTTCGGGGCGCAAGGAAAACTGTTTTTT. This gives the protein CASSFGAQGKLFF. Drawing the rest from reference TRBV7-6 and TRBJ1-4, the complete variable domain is GAGVSQSPRYKVTKRGQDVALRCDPISGHVSLYWYRQALGQGPEFLTYFNYEAQQDKSGLPNDRFSAERPEGSISTLTIQRTEQRDSAMYRCASSFGAQGKLFFGSGTQLSVL.

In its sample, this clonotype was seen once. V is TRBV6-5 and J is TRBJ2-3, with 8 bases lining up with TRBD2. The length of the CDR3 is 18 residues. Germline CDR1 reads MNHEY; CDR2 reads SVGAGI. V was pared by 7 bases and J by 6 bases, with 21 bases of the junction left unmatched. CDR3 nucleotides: TGTGCCAGCACCGACGGGATTCCAGCGGGAGATCCAGGGGATACGCAGTATTTT. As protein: CASTDGIPAGDPGDTQYF.

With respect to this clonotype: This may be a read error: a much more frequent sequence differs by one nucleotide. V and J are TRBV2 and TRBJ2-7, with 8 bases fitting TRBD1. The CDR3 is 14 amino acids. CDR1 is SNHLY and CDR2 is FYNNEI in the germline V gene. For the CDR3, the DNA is TGTGCCAGCAGTATAGGACAGGGCCTCTACGGGCAGTACTTC. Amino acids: CASSIGQGLYGQYF.

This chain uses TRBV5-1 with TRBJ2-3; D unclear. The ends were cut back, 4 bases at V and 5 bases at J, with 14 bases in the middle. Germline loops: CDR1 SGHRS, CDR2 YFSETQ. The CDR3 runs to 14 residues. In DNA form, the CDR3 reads TGCGCCAGCAGCCGGACGGTGCAAGGAGATACGCAGTATTTT. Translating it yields CASSRTVQGDTQYF.

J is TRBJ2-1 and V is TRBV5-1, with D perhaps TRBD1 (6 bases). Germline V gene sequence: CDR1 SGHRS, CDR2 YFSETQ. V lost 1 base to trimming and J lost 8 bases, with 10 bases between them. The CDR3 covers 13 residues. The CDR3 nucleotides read TGCGCCAGCAGCTTGACACAGGGCTATGAGCAGTTCTTC. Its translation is CASSLTQGYEQFF.

In nucleotides, the CDR3 is TGCAGTGCTAGAGTGGGACAGGGTCGCTCACCCCTCCACTTT. This codes for CSARVGQGRSPLHF. The chain combines TRBV20-1 with TRBJ1-6, with TRBD1 matching 9 bases. Germline assignment: CDR1 DFQATT and CDR2 SNEGSKA (reference sequence). CDR3 length equals 14 residues. J gave up 10 bases and V 1 base, and 5 bases lay outside the gene matches.

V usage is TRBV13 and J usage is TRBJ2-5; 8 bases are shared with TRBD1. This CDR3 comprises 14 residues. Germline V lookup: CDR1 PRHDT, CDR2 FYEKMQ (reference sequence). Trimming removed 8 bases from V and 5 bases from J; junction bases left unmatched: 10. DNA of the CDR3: TGTGCCAGCGGGCAGGGGGCGGGCGTGGAGACCCAGTACTTC. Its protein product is CASGQGAGVETQYF.

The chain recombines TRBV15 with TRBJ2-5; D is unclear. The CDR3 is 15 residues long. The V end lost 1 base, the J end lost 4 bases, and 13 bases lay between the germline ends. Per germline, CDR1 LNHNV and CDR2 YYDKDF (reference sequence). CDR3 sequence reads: CATSRVRPVLETQYF. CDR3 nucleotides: TGTGCCACCAGCAGAGTTCGCCCTGTGTTAGAGACCCAGTACTTC.